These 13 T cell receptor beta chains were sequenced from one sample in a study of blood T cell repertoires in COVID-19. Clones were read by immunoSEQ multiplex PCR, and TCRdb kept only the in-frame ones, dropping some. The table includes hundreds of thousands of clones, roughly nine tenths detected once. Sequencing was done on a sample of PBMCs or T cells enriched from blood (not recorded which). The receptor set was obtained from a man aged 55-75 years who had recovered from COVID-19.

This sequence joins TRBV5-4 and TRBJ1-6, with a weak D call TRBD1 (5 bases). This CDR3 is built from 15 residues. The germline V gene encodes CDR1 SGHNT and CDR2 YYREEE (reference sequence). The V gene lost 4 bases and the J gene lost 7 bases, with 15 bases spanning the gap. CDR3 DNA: TGTGCCAGCAGCGTTGGAGGGACGGTGAATTCACCCCTCCACTTT. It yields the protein CASSVGGTVNSPLHF.

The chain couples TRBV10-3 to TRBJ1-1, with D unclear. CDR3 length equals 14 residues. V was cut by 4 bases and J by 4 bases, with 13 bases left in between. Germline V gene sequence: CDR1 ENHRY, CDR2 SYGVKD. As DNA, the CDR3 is TGTGCCATCAGTGGGTCGGGGAGTCTCACTGAAGCTTTCTTT. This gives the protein CAISGSGSLTEAFF.

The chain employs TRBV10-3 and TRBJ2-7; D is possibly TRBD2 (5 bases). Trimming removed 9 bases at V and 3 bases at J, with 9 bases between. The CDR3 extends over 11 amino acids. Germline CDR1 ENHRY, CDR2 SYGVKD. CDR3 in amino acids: CAIQRNYEQYF. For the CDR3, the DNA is TGTGCCATACAGCGGAACTACGAGCAGTACTTC.

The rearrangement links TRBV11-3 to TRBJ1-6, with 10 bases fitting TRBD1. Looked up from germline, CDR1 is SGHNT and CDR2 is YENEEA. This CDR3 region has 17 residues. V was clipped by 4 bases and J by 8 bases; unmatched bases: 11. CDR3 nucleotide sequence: TGTGCCAGCAGCTCAGCCTCCTTCGGGACAGGGGATTCACCCCTCCACTTT. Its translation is CASSSASFGTGDSPLHF.

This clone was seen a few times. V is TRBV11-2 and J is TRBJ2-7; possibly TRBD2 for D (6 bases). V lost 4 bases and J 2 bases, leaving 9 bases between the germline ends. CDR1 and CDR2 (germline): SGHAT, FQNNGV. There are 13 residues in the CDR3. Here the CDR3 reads CASSWGLTYEQYF. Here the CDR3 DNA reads TGTGCCAGCAGCTGGGGACTTACCTACGAGCAGTACTTC.

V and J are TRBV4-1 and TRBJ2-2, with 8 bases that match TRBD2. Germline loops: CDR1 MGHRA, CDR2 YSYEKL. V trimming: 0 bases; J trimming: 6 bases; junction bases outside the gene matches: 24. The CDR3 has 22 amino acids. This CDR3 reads CASSQDWEGRRVGLGGPGELFF. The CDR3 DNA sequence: TGCGCCAGCAGCCAAGATTGGGAGGGACGGCGAGTGGGACTAGGGGGTCCCGGGGAGCTGTTTTTT.

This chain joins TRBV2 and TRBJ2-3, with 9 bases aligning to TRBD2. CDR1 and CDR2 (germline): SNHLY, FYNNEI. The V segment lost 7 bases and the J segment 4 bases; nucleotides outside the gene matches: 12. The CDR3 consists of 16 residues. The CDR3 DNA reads TGTGCCAGCATTAGAACTGGCGGGGGGGGTGCAGATACGCAGTATTTT. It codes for CASIRTGGGGADTQYF.

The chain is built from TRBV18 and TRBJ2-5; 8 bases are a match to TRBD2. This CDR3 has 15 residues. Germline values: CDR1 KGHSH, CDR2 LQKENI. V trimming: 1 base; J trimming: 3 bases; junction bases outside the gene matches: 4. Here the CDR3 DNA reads TGTGCCAGCTCACCACGAACTAGCGGCAAAGAGACCCAGTACTTC. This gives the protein CASSPRTSGKETQYF.

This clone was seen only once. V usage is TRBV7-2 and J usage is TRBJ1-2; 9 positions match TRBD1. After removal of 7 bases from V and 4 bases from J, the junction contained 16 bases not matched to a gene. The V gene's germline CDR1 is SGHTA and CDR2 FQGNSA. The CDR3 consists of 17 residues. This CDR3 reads CASTPGTGIQGGYGYTF. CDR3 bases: TGTGCCAGCACCCCCGGGACAGGGATCCAAGGCGGCTATGGCTACACCTTC.

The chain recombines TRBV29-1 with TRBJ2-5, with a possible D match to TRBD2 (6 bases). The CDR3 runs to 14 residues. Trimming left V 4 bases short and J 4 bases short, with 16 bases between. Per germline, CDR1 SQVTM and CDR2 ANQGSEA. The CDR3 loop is CSVVSSGERETQYF. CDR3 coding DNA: TGCAGCGTTGTATCGTCGGGGGAAAGAGAGACCCAGTACTTC.

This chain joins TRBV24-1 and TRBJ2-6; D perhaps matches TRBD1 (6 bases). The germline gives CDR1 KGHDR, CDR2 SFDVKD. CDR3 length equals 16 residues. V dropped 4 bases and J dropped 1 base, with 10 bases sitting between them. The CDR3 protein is CATSDPGQSGANVLTF. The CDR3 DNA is TGTGCCACCAGTGACCCTGGACAGTCTGGGGCCAACGTCCTGACTTTC.

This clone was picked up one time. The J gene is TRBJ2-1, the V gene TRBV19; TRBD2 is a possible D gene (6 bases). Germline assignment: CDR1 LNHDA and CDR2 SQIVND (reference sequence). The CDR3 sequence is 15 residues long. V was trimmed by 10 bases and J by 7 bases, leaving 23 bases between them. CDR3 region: CATQTLGEVRNEQFF. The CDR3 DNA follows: TGTGCCACCCAGACCCTGGGGGAGGTTCGTAATGAGCAGTTCTTC.

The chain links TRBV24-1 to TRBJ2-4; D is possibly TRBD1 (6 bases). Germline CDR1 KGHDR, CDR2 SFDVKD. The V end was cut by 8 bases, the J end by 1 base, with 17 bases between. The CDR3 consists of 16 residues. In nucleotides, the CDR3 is TGTGCCACCACCTTACAGGGCCATCCTGCCAAAAACATTCAGTACTTC. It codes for CATTLQGHPAKNIQYF.